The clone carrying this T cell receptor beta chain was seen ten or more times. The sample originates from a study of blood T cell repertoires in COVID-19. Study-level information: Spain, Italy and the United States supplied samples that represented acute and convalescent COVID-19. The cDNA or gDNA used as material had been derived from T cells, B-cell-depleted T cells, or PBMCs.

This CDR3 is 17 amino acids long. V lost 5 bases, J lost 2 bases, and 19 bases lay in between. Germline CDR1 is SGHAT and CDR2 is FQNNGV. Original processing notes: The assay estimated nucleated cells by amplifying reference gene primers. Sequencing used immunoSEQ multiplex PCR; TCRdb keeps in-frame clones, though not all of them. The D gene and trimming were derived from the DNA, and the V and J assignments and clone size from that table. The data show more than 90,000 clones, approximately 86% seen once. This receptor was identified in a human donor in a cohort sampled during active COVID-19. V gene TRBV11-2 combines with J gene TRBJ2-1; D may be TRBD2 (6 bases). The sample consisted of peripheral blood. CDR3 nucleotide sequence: TGTGCCAGCAGCACTCTAAGTTTCCGGGAGCCCTACAATGAGCAGTTCTTC. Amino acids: CASSTLSFREPYNEQFF.